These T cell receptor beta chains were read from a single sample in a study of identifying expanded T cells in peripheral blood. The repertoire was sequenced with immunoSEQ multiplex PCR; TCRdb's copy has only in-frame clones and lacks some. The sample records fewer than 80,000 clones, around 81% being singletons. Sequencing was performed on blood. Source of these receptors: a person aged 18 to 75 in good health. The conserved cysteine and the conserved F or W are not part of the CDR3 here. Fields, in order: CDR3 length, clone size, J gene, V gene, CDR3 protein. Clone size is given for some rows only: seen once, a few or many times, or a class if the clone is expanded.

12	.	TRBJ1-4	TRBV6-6	ASSNRGSNEKLF
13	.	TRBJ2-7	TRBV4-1	ASSQGAGSSYEQY
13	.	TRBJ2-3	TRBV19	ASKLAGASTDTQY
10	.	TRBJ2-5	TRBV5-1	ASSLDQETQY
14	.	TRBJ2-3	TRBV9	ASGAGPIAGTDTQY
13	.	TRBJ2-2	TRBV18	ASSPAIPRTGELF
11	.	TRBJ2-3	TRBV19	ASRDRGPDTQY
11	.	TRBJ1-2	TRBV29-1	SVPGTGNYGYT
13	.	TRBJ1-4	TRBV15	ATSRGGGTNEKLF
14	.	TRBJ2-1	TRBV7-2	ASSLGTSGNYNEQF
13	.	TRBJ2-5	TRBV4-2	ASSSGLAGVETQY
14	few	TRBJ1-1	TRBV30	AWGRQGHILNTEAF
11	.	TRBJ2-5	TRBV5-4	ASSLGGMETQY
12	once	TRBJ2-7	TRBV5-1	ASSNDGGAYEQY
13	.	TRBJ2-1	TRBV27	ASRRTGSSYNEQF
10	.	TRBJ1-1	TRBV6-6	ASRYANTEAF
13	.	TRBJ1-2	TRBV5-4	ASSLEGVLGYGYT
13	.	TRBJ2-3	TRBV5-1	ASSKGLAAGDTQY
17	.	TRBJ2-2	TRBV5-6	ASSLARDRGFSDTGELF
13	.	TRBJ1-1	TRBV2	ASSIMGPMNTEAF
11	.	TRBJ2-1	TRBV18	ASSPPQGNEQF
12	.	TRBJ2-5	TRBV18	ASSPIGGQETQY
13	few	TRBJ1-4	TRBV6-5	ASRISLGSNEKLF
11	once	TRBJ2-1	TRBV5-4	ASSAPIDNEQF
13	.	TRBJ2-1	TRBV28	ASSLRGIALHEQF
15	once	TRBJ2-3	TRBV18	ASSPSNLGNTGDTQY
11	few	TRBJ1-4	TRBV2	ASSNYIDEKLF
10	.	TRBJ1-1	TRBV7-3	ASSGPWGEAF
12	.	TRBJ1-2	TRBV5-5	ASSLDRVIYGYT
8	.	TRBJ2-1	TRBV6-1	ALGAYEQF
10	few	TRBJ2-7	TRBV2	ASSVASYEQY
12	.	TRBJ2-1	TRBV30	AWSVWGTGNEQF
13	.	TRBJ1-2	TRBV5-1	ASSLTAGSNYGYT
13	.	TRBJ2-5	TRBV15	ATSRDKEPSRAQY
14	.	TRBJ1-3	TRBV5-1	ASSLGQGGSGNTIY
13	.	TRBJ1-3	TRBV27	ASSLSGNSGNTIY
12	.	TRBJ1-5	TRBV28	ASSLGQYNQPQH
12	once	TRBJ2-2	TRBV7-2	ASSFEGGTGELF
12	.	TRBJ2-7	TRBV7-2	ASSHPGQGNEQY
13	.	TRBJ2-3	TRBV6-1	ASTWTGTSTDTQY
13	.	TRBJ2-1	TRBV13	ASSASGASYNEQF
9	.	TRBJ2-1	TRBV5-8	ASSRLDEQF
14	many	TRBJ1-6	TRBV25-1	ASSDLKGGRYSPLH
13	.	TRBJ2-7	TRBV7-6	ASSRGTGGVYEQY
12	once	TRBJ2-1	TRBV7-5	ARSGGLAGDEQF
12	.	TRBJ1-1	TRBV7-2	ASSPGQGRAEAF
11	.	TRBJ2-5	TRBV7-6	ASSLNGKETQY
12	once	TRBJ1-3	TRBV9	ASSASGTKNTIY
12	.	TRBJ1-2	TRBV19	ASRMRQGNYGYT
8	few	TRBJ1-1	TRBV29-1	SAWTVGFL
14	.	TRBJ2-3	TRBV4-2	ASSQETRGGPDTQY